Shown below are 29 T cell receptor beta chains from a single sample sequenced in a study of blood T cell repertoires in COVID-19. Using immunoSEQ multiplex PCR, the repertoire was profiled, and TCRdb retains in-frame clones only, with some absent. Here the sample spans 200,000 to 300,000 clones, around 81% being singletons. The sequenced sample consisted of peripheral blood. All receptors derive from a woman older than 75 with COVID-19, enrolled during active disease.

Regarding this clone: The same CDR3 also results from other DNA sequences found in this sample. This chain uses TRBV7-6 with TRBJ2-5, with 15 nucleotides matching TRBD2. Germline CDR1 and CDR2: SGHVS and FNYEAQ. The CDR3 spans 16 residues. The junction had 1 base not matched to a gene; V was cut back by 3 bases and J by 2 bases. CDR3 nucleotide sequence: TGTGCCAGCAGCTTGGGACTAGCGGGGGGACAAGAGACCCAGTACTTC. Amino acid sequence: CASSLGLAGGQETQYF.

The chain has TRBV30 and TRBJ1-1; D is unclear. Trimming left V 3 bases short and J 5 bases short, with 19 bases between. The CDR3 is 15 residues long. Germline-derived CDR1 and CDR2 are GTSNPN and SVGIG (reference sequence). CDR3 region: CAWREIGRKRTEAFF. The CDR3 bases are TGTGCCTGGAGAGAGATAGGGAGGAAGAGGACTGAAGCTTTCTTT.

This chain joins TRBV7-2 and TRBJ1-2, with 7 bases fitting TRBD1. CDR1 is SGHTA, CDR2 FQGNSA, per germline. CDR3 length: 14 amino acids. Germline trimming cut 3 bases from V and 9 bases from J; bases unmatched to any gene: 10. The DNA of the CDR3 is TGTGCCAGCAGCTTGGGACAGTTCACAGACAGCTACACCTTC. Encoded protein: CASSLGQFTDSYTF. The whole variable domain, remainder taken from reference TRBV7-2 and TRBJ1-2, is GAGVSQSPSNKVTEKGKDVELRCDPISGHTALYWYRQSLGQGLEFLIYFQGNSAPDKSGLPSDRFSAERTGGSVSTLTIQRTQQEDSAVYLCASSLGQFTDSYTFGSGTRLTVV.

This clone was counted a few times. The chain uses TRBV3-1 (or the pseudogene TRBV3-2) and TRBJ1-5; 9 bases are shared with TRBD1. The CDR3 spans 17 residues. Germline V CDR1 and CDR2: LGHDT, YNNKEL (reference sequence). Trimming removed 4 bases from V and 0 bases from J; junction bases left unmatched: 7. The CDR3: CASSPDRGGGSNQPQHF. The CDR3 DNA reads TGTGCCAGCAGCCCGGACAGGGGAGGTGGTAGCAATCAGCCCCAGCATTTT.

The chain couples TRBV5-1 to TRBJ2-5; the match to TRBD2 covers 8 bases. The germline V gene encodes CDR1 SGHRS and CDR2 YFSETQ. The CDR3 totals 16 residues. V shed 2 bases, J shed 2 bases, and the junction held 8 bases outside the gene matches. The CDR3 loop is CASSLRASGPQETQYF. CDR3 bases: TGCGCCAGCAGCTTAAGGGCTAGCGGGCCTCAAGAGACCCAGTACTTC.

The chain has TRBV2 and TRBJ2-1, with 7 bases fitting TRBD2. Unmatched junction bases numbered 5, after V lost 10 bases and J lost 8 bases. CDR1 SNHLY and CDR2 FYNNEI come from the germline V gene. The length of the CDR3 is 11 residues. CDR3 amino acids: CANGGGYEQFF. The CDR3 bases are TGTGCCAACGGGGGAGGGTATGAGCAGTTCTTC. Based on the CDR3 plus reference TRBV2 and TRBJ2-1, the full variable domain is EPEVTQTPSHQVTQMGQEVILRCVPISNHLYFYWYRQILGQKVEFLVSFYNNEISEKSEIFDDQFSVERPDGSNFTLKIRSTKLEDSAMYFCANGGGYEQFFGPGTRLTVL.

V usage is TRBV5-1 and J usage is TRBJ2-6; possibly TRBD1 for D (6 bases). Germline CDR1 reads SGHRS; CDR2 reads YFSETQ. V lost 4 bases to trimming and J lost 0 bases, with 8 bases between them. The CDR3 totals 15 residues. DNA of the CDR3: TGCGCCAGCAGCCAAGGGGGCTCTGGGGCCAACGTCCTGACTTTC. This encodes CASSQGGSGANVLTF. Supplemented by reference TRBV5-1 and TRBJ2-6, the full variable domain reads KAGVTQTPRYLIKTRGQQVTLSCSPISGHRSVSWYQQTPGQGLQFLFEYFSETQRNKGNFPGRFSGRQFSNSRSEMNVSTLELGDSALYLCASSQGGSGANVLTFGAGSRLTVL.

The rearrangement joins TRBV28 to TRBJ1-1; tentative D call: TRBD1 (5 bases). The V end was cut by 7 bases, the J end by 3 bases, with 18 bases between. CDR1 is MDHEN, CDR2 SYDVKM, per germline. The CDR3 runs 15 residues. The CDR3 region has the DNA TGTGCCAGCACCATTGCGGGGGGTCGGGACACTGAAGCTTTCTTT. This translates into CASTIAGGRDTEAFF.

The chain couples TRBV7-3 to TRBJ2-3; 7 bases fit TRBD2. This CDR3 is built from 16 residues. Germline lookup yields CDR1 SGHTA and CDR2 FQGTGA. The J segment lost 0 bases and the V segment lost 5 bases, leaving 8 bases of the junction unmatched. This CDR3 reads CASSRLGAGSTDTQYF. CDR3 nucleotide sequence: TGTGCCAGCAGCCGCCTCGGAGCGGGGAGCACAGATACGCAGTATTTT.

This sequence joins TRBV7-2 and TRBJ1-1; D is unresolved. The CDR3 contains 14 residues. Germline CDR1 SGHTA, CDR2 FQGNSA. V was trimmed by 5 bases and J by 0 bases, leaving 10 bases between them. CDR3 in amino acids: CASSLLSLNTEAFF. The CDR3 region has the DNA TGTGCCAGCAGCCTTCTCTCCTTGAACACTGAAGCTTTCTTT.

This rearrangement joins TRBV5-1 to TRBJ1-1; D remains ambiguous. The CDR3 length is 13 residues. V was shortened by 7 bases and J by 2 bases, with 12 bases between the two germline ends. From germline, CDR1 is SGHRS and CDR2 YFSETQ. CDR3 residues: CASARGRNTEAFF. CDR3 nucleotide sequence: TGCGCCAGCGCCAGAGGGAGAAACACTGAAGCTTTCTTT.

The table lists this clone with a count of one. The chain is built from TRBV12-5 and TRBJ1-2; maybe TRBD1 (5 bases). Germline CDR1 is LGHNT and CDR2 is FRNRAP. V lost 6 bases and J lost 5, with 13 bases in between. This CDR3 region has 13 residues. CDR3 in DNA: TGTGCTAGTGGATTCGACAGTTCGTATGGCTACACCTTC. It codes for CASGFDSSYGYTF.

The chain combines TRBV7-9 with TRBJ2-7; D possibly corresponds to TRBD1 (6 bases). Trimming took off 5 bases at V and 2 bases at J, with 19 bases between the two ends. This CDR3 comprises 16 residues. Per the germline V gene, CDR1 is SEHNR and CDR2 is FQNEAQ (reference sequence). The CDR3 is CASSLIGQPSPYEQYF. In DNA, the CDR3 is TGTGCCAGCAGCCTAATTGGACAGCCTAGCCCCTACGAGCAGTACTTC.

The chain has TRBV7-6 and TRBJ2-4, with 14 bases lining up with TRBD2. Germline values: CDR1 SGHVS, CDR2 FNYEAQ. The ends lost 5 bases at V and 2 bases at J; junction bases unmatched: 8. The CDR3 is 18 amino acids. This CDR3 is CASSPGLAGGLSKNIQYF. CDR3 sequence (DNA): TGTGCCAGCAGCCCTGGACTAGCGGGGGGTCTTTCCAAAAACATTCAGTACTTC.

The table lists this clone with a count of one. This chain uses TRBV7-9 with TRBJ2-3, with no clear D. V gave up 1 base and J gave up 2 bases, with 4 bases separating them. The length of the CDR3 is 13 residues. The germline CDR1 and CDR2 sequences are SEHNR and FQNEAQ (reference sequence). The CDR3 coding sequence is TGTGCCAGCAGCTTAGTATCCACAGATACGCAGTATTTT. Encoded protein: CASSLVSTDTQYF.

The rearrangement uses TRBV6-5 and TRBJ1-1, with no clear D. CDR3 length: 13 residues. The V end was cut by 6 bases, the J end by 4 bases, with 12 bases between. In germline, CDR1 is MNHEY, CDR2 SVGAGI. CDR3 sequence: CASRYRSGTEAFF. In DNA, the CDR3 is TGTGCCAGCAGATATCGGAGCGGCACTGAAGCTTTCTTT.

This rearrangement joins TRBV29-1 to TRBJ1-1, with D unresolved. Per the germline V gene, CDR1 is SQVTM and CDR2 is ANQGSEA. Trimming took off 4 bases at V and 1 base at J, with 7 bases between the two ends. The CDR3 length is 12 residues. Here the CDR3 DNA reads TGCAGCGTTGGTTCATCGAACACTGAAGCTTTCTTT. This gives the protein CSVGSSNTEAFF.

The V gene is TRBV18, the J gene TRBJ2-3; 16 positions agree with TRBD2. The ends lost 5 bases at V and 2 bases at J; junction bases unmatched: 4. The CDR3 runs to 17 residues. Germline V gene lookup returns CDR1 KGHSH and CDR2 LQKENI. The CDR3 protein is CASSSGLAGGPTDTQYF. The CDR3 nucleotides are TGTGCCAGCTCATCGGGACTAGCGGGGGGGCCCACAGATACGCAGTATTTT.

The chain couples TRBV10-3 to TRBJ1-2, with D tentatively TRBD1 (5 bases). CDR1 and CDR2 (germline): ENHRY, SYGVKD. V lost 8 bases to trimming and J lost 4 bases, with 14 bases between them. CDR3 length: 13 residues. Written as DNA, the CDR3 is TGTGCCATCGCCGCGGGGCAGGCCTATGGCTACACCTTC. It yields the protein CAIAAGQAYGYTF.

J is TRBJ2-2 and V is TRBV15, with unresolved D. The germline gives CDR1 LNHNV, CDR2 YYDKDF (reference sequence). This CDR3 comprises 16 residues. V was cut by 2 bases and J by 0 bases, with 10 bases left in between. The CDR3 DNA reads TGTGCCACCAGCAGACAACGTCTAGCGAACACCGGGGAGCTGTTTTTT. This codes for CATSRQRLANTGELFF.

V usage is TRBV10-2 and J usage is TRBJ2-7; 9 nucleotides match TRBD2. Per the germline V gene, CDR1 is WSHSY and CDR2 is SAAADI. Trimming cost V 2 bases and J 1 base; bases outside gene matches: 3. This CDR3 contains 15 residues. The CDR3 region has the DNA TGCGCCAGCAGTGAGCCCGCGGGGGGGTCCTACGAGCAGTACTTC. It yields the protein CASSEPAGGSYEQYF.

The chain couples TRBV28 to TRBJ2-1, with 11 nucleotides matching TRBD2. CDR3 length: 15 amino acids. CDR1 MDHEN and CDR2 SYDVKM come from the germline V gene. The ends lost 5 bases at V and 8 bases at J; junction bases unmatched: 8. DNA of the CDR3: TGTGCCAGCAGTCCTCGGACTAGCGGGCTCTATGAGCAGTTCTTC. It specifies CASSPRTSGLYEQFF.

This clone occurred once. The chain has TRBV24-1 and TRBJ2-2; D is possibly TRBD2 (5 bases). There are 12 residues in the CDR3. Germline CDR1 reads KGHDR; CDR2 reads SFDVKD. Trimming took off 9 bases at V and 5 bases at J, with 9 bases between the two ends. CDR3 coding DNA: TGTGCCACCGGCGGCGGGACCGGGGAGCTGTTTTTT. It codes for CATGGGTGELFF.

This clone came up a few times. This sequence joins TRBV7-9 and TRBJ1-2; TRBD1 matches at 7 bases. Trimming took 4 bases from V and 7 from J; bases not matched to a gene: 12. The CDR3 sequence is 15 residues long. Germline V gene data show CDR1 as SEHNR and CDR2 as FQNEAQ (reference sequence). The CDR3 here is CASSWDAGGSGGYTF. CDR3 nucleotides: TGTGCCAGCAGCTGGGATGCAGGGGGGTCTGGTGGCTACACCTTC.

This chain uses TRBV28 with TRBJ1-1, with unresolved D. This CDR3 is built from 10 residues. Germline V gene data show CDR1 as MDHEN and CDR2 as SYDVKM. V lost 4 bases, J lost 7 bases, and 4 bases lay in between. CDR3 in DNA: TGTGCCAGCAGTTCGGGTGAAGCTTTCTTT. Encoded protein: CASSSGEAFF.

The chain employs TRBV10-2 and TRBJ1-6; 7 bases match TRBD1. The ends lost 4 bases at V and 8 bases at J; junction bases unmatched: 2. Germline V gene data show CDR1 as WSHSY and CDR2 as SAAADI. The CDR3 covers 13 residues. The CDR3 DNA sequence: TGCGCCAGCAGTGGACAGGGAGATTCACCCCTCCACTTT. Translated: CASSGQGDSPLHF.

V gene TRBV28 combines with J gene TRBJ1-6; D gene uncertain. Germline V gives CDR1 MDHEN, CDR2 SYDVKM. CDR3 length: 14 amino acids. V lost 10 bases and J 7 bases, leaving 17 bases between the germline ends. The DNA of the CDR3 is TGTGCCACCCTTAGGAGGTTGACAAATTCACCCCTCCACTTT. This sequence encodes CATLRRLTNSPLHF.

The V and J genes are TRBV28 and TRBJ2-7, with 7 nucleotides matching TRBD1. The CDR3 extends over 15 amino acids. Germline CDR1 and CDR2: MDHEN and SYDVKM. The V gene end was trimmed by 4 bases and the J gene end by 2 bases; junction bases not matched to a gene: 8. CDR3 nucleotide sequence: TGTGCCAGCAGTTCGCAGGGGGTGGGGGCCTACGAGCAGTACTTC. This sequence encodes CASSSQGVGAYEQYF.

The chain combines TRBV11-3 with TRBJ2-2; tentative D call: TRBD2 (5 bases). Germline V CDR1 and CDR2: SGHNT, YENEEA. The V and J ends lost 5 bases and 7 bases respectively, with 14 bases between them. This CDR3 comprises 14 residues. The CDR3 loop reads CASSGERGGGELFF. Here the CDR3 DNA reads TGTGCCAGCAGCGGAGAGCGAGGAGGCGGGGAGCTGTTTTTT. The full variable domain, with the rest looked up from reference TRBV11-3 and TRBJ2-2, is EAGVVQSPRYKIIEKKQPVAFWCNPISGHNTLYWYLQNLGQGPELLIRYENEEAVDDSQLPKDRFSAERLKGVDSTLKIQPAELGDSAVYLCASSGERGGGELFFGEGSRLTVL.